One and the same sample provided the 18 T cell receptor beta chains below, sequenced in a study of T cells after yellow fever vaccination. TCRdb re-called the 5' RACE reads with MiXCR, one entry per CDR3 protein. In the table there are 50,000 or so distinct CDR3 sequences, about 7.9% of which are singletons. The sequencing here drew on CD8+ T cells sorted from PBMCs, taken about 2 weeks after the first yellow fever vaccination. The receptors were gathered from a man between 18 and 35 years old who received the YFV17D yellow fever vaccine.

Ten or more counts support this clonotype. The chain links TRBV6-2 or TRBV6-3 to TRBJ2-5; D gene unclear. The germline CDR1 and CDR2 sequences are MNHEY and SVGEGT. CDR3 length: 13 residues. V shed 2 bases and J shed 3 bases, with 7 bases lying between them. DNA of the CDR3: TGTGCCAGCAGTTACCTGTCAGAAGAGACCCAGTACTTC. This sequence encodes CASSYLSEETQYF.

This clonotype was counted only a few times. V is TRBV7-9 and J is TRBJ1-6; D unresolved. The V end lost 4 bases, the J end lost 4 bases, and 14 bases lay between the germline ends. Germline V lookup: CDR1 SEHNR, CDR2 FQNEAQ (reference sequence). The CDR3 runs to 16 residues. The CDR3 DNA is TGTGCCAGCAGCTCGTCTCTCTTGTCTTATAATTCACCCCTCCACTTT. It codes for CASSSSLLSYNSPLHF.

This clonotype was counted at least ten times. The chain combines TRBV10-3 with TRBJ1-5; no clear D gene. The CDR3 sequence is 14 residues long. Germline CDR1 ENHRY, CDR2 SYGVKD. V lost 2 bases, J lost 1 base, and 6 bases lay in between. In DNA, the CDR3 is TGTGCCATCAGTGAGGGCGGAAGCAATCAGCCCCAGCATTTT. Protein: CAISEGGSNQPQHF.

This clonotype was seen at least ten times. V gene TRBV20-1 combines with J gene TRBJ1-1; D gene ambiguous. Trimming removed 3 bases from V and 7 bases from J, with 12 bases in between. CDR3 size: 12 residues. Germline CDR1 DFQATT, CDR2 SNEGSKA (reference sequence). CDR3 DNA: TGCAGTGCTAGGGGAGCTTTGGTTGAAGCTTTCTTT. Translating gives CSARGALVEAFF.

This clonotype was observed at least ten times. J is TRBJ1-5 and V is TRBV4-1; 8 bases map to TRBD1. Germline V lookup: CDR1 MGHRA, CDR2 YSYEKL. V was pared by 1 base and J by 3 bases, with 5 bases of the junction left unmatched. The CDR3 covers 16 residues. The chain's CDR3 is CASSQAQGVLNQPQHF. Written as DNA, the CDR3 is TGCGCCAGCAGCCAAGCACAGGGGGTCCTCAATCAGCCCCAGCATTTT.

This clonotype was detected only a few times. CDR3 region: CASSDNTGELFF. As DNA, the CDR3 is TGTGCCAGCAGCGATAATACCGGGGAGCTGTTTTTT. The chain recombines TRBV9 with TRBJ2-2; the D is unclear. V lost 3 bases, J lost 5 bases, and 5 bases lay in between. The length of the CDR3 is 12 residues. The germline V gene encodes CDR1 SGDLS and CDR2 YYNGEE.

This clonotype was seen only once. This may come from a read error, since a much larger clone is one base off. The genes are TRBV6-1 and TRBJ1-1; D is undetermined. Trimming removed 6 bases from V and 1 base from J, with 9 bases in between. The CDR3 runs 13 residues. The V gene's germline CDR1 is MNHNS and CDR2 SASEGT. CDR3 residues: CASSHAGNTEAFF. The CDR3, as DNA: TGTGCCAGCAGCCACGCGGGGAACACTGAAGCTTTCTTT.

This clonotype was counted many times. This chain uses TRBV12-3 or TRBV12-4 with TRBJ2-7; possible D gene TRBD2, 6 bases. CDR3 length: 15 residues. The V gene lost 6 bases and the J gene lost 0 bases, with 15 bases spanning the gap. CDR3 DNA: TGTGCCAGCAGCCCTCTAGCGAAAAGCTCCTACGAGCAGTACTTC. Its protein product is CASSPLAKSSYEQYF.

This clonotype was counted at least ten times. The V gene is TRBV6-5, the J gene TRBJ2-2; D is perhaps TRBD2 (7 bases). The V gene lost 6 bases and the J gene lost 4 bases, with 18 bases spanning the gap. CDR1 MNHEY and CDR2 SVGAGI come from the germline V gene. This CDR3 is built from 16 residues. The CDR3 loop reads CASSSFGGRITGELFF. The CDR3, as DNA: TGTGCCAGCAGCTCTTTCGGGGGGCGCATCACCGGGGAGCTGTTTTTT.

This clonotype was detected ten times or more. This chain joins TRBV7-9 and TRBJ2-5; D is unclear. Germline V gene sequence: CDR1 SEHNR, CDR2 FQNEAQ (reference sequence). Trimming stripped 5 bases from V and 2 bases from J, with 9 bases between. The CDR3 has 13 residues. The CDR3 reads CASSQNPQETQYF. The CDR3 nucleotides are TGTGCCAGCAGCCAAAATCCGCAAGAGACCCAGTACTTC. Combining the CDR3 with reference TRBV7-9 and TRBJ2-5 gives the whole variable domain DTGVSQNPRHKITKRGQNVTFRCDPISEHNRLYWYRQTLGQGPEFLTYFQNEAQLEKSRLLSDRFSAERPKGSFSTLEIQRTEQGDSAMYLCASSQNPQETQYFGPGTRLLVL.

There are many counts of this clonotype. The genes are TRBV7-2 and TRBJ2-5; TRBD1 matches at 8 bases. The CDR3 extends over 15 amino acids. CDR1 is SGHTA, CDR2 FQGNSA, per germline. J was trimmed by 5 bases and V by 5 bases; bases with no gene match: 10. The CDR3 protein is CASSAPDRAGETQYF. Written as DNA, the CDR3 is TGTGCCAGCAGCGCCCCGGACAGGGCGGGGGAGACCCAGTACTTC. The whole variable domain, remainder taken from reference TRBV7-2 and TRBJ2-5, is GAGVSQSPSNKVTEKGKDVELRCDPISGHTALYWYRQSLGQGLEFLIYFQGNSAPDKSGLPSDRFSAERTGGSVSTLTIQRTQQEDSAVYLCASSAPDRAGETQYFGPGTRLLVL.

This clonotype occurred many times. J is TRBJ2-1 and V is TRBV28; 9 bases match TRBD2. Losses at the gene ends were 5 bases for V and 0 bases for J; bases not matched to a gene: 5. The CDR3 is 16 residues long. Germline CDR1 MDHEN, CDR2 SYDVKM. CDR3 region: CASSPGRGGSYNEQFF. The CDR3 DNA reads TGTGCCAGCAGTCCAGGGCGGGGGGGCTCCTACAATGAGCAGTTCTTC.

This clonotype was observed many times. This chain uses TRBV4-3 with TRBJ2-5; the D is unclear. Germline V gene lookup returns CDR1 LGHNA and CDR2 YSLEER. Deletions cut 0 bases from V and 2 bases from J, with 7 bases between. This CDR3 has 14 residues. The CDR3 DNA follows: TGCGCCAGCAGCCAAGATATATCTCAAGAGACCCAGTACTTC. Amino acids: CASSQDISQETQYF.

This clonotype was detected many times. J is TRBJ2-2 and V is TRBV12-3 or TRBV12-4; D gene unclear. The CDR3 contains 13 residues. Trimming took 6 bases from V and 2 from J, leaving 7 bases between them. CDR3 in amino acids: CASSPPNTGELFF. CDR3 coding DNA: TGTGCCAGCAGCCCACCAAACACCGGGGAGCTGTTTTTT.

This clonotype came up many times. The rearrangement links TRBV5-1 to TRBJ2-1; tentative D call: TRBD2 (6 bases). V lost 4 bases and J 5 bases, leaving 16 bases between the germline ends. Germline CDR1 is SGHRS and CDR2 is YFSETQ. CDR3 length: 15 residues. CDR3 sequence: CASSGSITGDNEQFF. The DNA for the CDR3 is TGCGCCAGCAGCGGGAGTATAACGGGAGACAATGAGCAGTTCTTC.

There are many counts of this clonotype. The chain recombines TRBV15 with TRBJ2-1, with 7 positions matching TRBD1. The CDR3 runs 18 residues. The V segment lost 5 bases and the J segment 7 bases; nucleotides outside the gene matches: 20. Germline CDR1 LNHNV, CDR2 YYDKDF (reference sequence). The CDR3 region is CATSAEVPETGKRNEQFF. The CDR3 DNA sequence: TGTGCCACCAGCGCAGAGGTCCCAGAGACAGGGAAACGAAATGAGCAGTTCTTC. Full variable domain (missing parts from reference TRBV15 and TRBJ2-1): DAMVIQNPRYQVTQFGKPVTLSCSQTLNHNVMYWYQQKSSQAPKLLFHYYDKDFNNEADTPDNFQSRRPNTSFCFLDIRSPGLGDTAMYLCATSAEVPETGKRNEQFFGPGTRLTVL.

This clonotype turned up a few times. The CDR3 DNA sequence: TGTGCCAGCAGCTTACGGGGGGCCCCCTACAATGAGCAGTTCTTC. Amino acid sequence: CASSLRGAPYNEQFF. This chain links TRBV13 with TRBJ2-1, with TRBD2 as a possible D gene (7 bases). CDR3 length: 15 amino acids. V was cut by 2 bases and J by 2 bases, with 10 bases left in between. Per germline, CDR1 PRHDT and CDR2 FYEKMQ (reference sequence).

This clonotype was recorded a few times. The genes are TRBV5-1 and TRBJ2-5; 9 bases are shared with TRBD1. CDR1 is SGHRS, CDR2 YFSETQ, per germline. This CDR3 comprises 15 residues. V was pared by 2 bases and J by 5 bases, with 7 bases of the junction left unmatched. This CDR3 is CASSFARDRAETQYF. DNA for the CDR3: TGCGCCAGCAGCTTCGCCCGGGACAGGGCGGAGACCCAGTACTTC.